The clone carrying this T cell receptor beta chain was found many times. What it binds is unknown. The data stem from a study of beta chain features in type 1 diabetes. Study-level findings and limits: TCRB CDR3s from Type 1 diabetes patients were moderately but significantly shorter in all four CD4+ subsets.

V dropped 6 bases and J dropped 6 bases, with 14 bases sitting between them. Germline-derived CDR1 and CDR2 are SEHNR and FQNEAQ (reference sequence). There are 13 residues in the CDR3. The authors reverse transcribed all of the isolated RNA, so sequencing captured expressed TCRB transcripts. Produced via immunoSEQ multiplex PCR; TCRdb's table is partial and in-frame only. Among more than 55,000 clones listed, about 47% were seen once. The material sequenced was Tregs from blood. This sequence joins TRBV7-9 and TRBJ1-2, with D possibly matching TRBD1 (6 bases). The receptor was derived from a woman in her 40s with type 1 diabetes. The chain's CDR3 is CASRRWGQDGYTF. The CDR3 DNA follows: TGTGCCAGCAGGAGGTGGGGGCAGGATGGCTACACCTTC.